The rows below give T cell receptor beta chains drawn from one sample of a study of cytomegalovirus exposure and HLA in healthy donors. Libraries were prepared by immunoSEQ multiplex PCR; TCRdb keeps only in-frame clonotypes and omits some of them. The sample holds hundreds of thousands of clones, 87% seen once. The sequenced sample consisted of PBMCs. The source is a man between 18 and 29 years old in good health and CMV-seropositive. The CDR3 runs from the conserved cysteine through the conserved F or W. D genes are given only for firm matches. A clone size is listed for some rows: how often the clone was seen (once, few, many), or a class if it is expanded.

V gene: TRBV30; D gene: TRBD1; J gene: TRBJ1-2; clone size: few; CDR3 protein: CAWSVGQGVGYTF; CDR3 DNA: TGTGCCTGGAGTGTCGGACAGGGGGTTGGCTACACCTTC
V gene: TRBV5-1; D gene: .; J gene: TRBJ1-4; clone size: .; CDR3 protein: CASSLDPNEKLFF; CDR3 DNA: TGCGCCAGCAGCTTGGATCCTAATGAAAAACTGTTTTTT
V gene: TRBV10-2; D gene: .; J gene: TRBJ2-7; clone size: once; CDR3 protein: CASSEGHPYEQYF; CDR3 DNA: TGCGCCAGCAGTGAGGGACACCCCTACGAGCAGTACTTC
V gene: TRBV25-1; D gene: TRBD2; J gene: TRBJ2-1; clone size: once; CDR3 protein: CASSLTSGSVNEQFF; CDR3 DNA: TGTGCCAGCAGTCTAACTAGCGGGAGTGTCAATGAGCAGTTCTTC
V gene: TRBV11-2; D gene: .; J gene: TRBJ2-7; clone size: .; CDR3 protein: CASSAPEGLISYEQYF; CDR3 DNA: TGTGCCAGCAGCGCACCAGAGGGACTGATATCCTACGAGCAGTACTTC
V gene: TRBV4-1; D gene: TRBD1; J gene: TRBJ1-2; clone size: .; CDR3 protein: CASSQGGQGPNYGYTF; CDR3 DNA: TGCGCCAGCAGCCAAGGCGGACAGGGCCCTAACTATGGCTACACCTTC
V gene: TRBV10-3; D gene: .; J gene: TRBJ2-6; clone size: .; CDR3 protein: CAIRPQGSGANVLTF; CDR3 DNA: TGTGCCATCAGACCGCAGGGCTCTGGGGCCAACGTCCTGACTTTC
V gene: TRBV5-1; D gene: .; J gene: TRBJ2-7; clone size: .; CDR3 protein: CASSLGQGFHEQYF; CDR3 DNA: TGCGCCAGCAGCTTGGGGCAGGGGTTCCACGAGCAGTACTTC
V gene: TRBV5-1; D gene: .; J gene: TRBJ2-1; clone size: .; CDR3 protein: CASSLDEGVPYNEQFF; CDR3 DNA: TGCGCCAGCAGCTTGGATGAGGGAGTCCCCTACAATGAGCAGTTCTTC
V gene: TRBV18; D gene: TRBD1; J gene: TRBJ1-5; clone size: .; CDR3 protein: CASSPTGGQPQHF; CDR3 DNA: TGTGCCAGCTCACCAACAGGGGGCCAGCCCCAGCATTTT
V gene: TRBV29-1; D gene: .; J gene: TRBJ1-2; clone size: .; CDR3 protein: CSVQTSFYGYTF; CDR3 DNA: TGCAGCGTTCAGACAAGCTTCTATGGCTACACCTTC
V gene: TRBV7-9; D gene: .; J gene: TRBJ1-1; clone size: few; CDR3 protein: CASSENTEAFF; CDR3 DNA: TGTGCCAGCAGTGAGAACACTGAAGCTTTCTTT
V gene: TRBV6-8; D gene: TRBD1; J gene: TRBJ1-3; clone size: .; CDR3 protein: CASSPGGASGNTIYF; CDR3 DNA: TGTGCCAGCAGCCCAGGGGGGGCCTCTGGAAACACCATATATTTT